Presented here are 24 T cell receptor beta chains from one specimen sequenced in a study of OX40 agonist ivuxolimab in advanced cancers. Library prep was done by the immunoSEQ multiplex PCR assay. TCRdb provides this immuneACCESS table in a form limited to in-frame rearrangements. Some clones are lacking; in checked studies, under half of them reflect an unresolved V gene, and why the rest are absent is not known. Counted in this sample were tens of thousands of clones; about 94% of them appeared once. Of the sample, around 1.1% falls within the top ten clones. Specimen: CD4+ or CD8+ T cells sorted from blood, collected in a trial of the OX40 agonist ivuxolimab. These receptors were obtained from an adult with an advanced solid tumor such as melanoma, head and neck, liver or kidney cancer.

The rearrangement uses TRBV7-2 and TRBJ2-7; 9 positions agree with TRBD2. Germline V gene sequence: CDR1 SGHTA, CDR2 FQGNSA. V was clipped by 4 bases and J by 3 bases; unmatched bases: 7. This CDR3 is built from 15 residues. The CDR3 DNA reads as TGTGCCAGCAGCTGGGCTAGCGGGACGCGCTACGAGCAGTACTTC. Its protein is CASSWASGTRYEQYF.

The genes are TRBV7-2 and TRBJ2-3, with D perhaps TRBD2 (6 bases). Per the germline V gene, CDR1 is SGHTA and CDR2 is FQGNSA. V was pared by 5 bases and J by 6 bases, with 18 bases between. This CDR3 contains 15 residues. The chain's CDR3 is CASSPTSITRDTQYF. CDR3 DNA: TGTGCCAGCAGCCCCACTAGCATTACCAGGGATACGCAGTATTTT.

The chain links TRBV11-2 to TRBJ2-5; the match to TRBD2 covers 8 bases. Unmatched junction bases numbered 8, after V lost 3 bases and J lost 5 bases. CDR1 and CDR2 from the germline V gene are SGHAT and FQNNGV. This CDR3 contains 15 residues. CDR3 in amino acids: CASSFGAAGGETQYF. CDR3 bases: TGTGCCAGCAGCTTTGGGGCCGCGGGAGGCGAGACCCAGTACTTC.

The gene calls are TRBV10-3 and TRBJ2-7; 9 positions agree with TRBD1. V lost 10 bases to trimming and J lost 6 bases; unmatched junction nucleotides: 4. CDR1 is ENHRY, CDR2 SYGVKD, per germline. The CDR3 has 11 residues. CDR3 amino acids: CATGTGLEQYF. Written as DNA, the CDR3 is TGTGCCACCGGGACAGGGCTCGAGCAGTACTTC.

This chain uses TRBV9 with TRBJ2-2; TRBD1 matches 10 bases. Germline V gives CDR1 SGDLS, CDR2 YYNGEE. V lost 4 bases to trimming and J lost 5 bases; unmatched junction nucleotides: 8. The CDR3 is 16 residues long. CDR3 sequence reads: CASSPDGTGVTGELFF. The CDR3 DNA reads as TGTGCCAGCAGCCCAGACGGGACAGGGGTTACCGGGGAGCTGTTTTTT. Variable domain in full (rest from reference TRBV9 and TRBJ2-2): DSGVTQTPKHLITATGQRVTLRCSPRSGDLSVYWYQQSLDQGLQFLIQYYNGEERAKGNILERFSAQQFPDLHSELNLSSLELGDSALYFCASSPDGTGVTGELFFGEGSRLTVL.

This clone has only one observation. This chain connects TRBV11-2 to TRBJ1-3; D is unresolved. Germline V gene sequence: CDR1 SGHAT, CDR2 FQNNGV. V was pared by 6 bases and J by 9 bases, with 12 bases between. The CDR3 is made up of 12 amino acids. Here the CDR3 DNA reads TGTGCCAGCAGTAGTACCCTTGGCACCATATATTTT. Protein product: CASSSTLGTIYF.

V gene TRBV6-1 combines with J gene TRBJ2-3; unclear D gene. CDR1 is MNHNS, CDR2 SASEGT, per germline. This CDR3 spans 16 amino acids. The V end was cut by 1 base, the J end by 1 base, with 12 bases between. As DNA, the CDR3 is TGTGCCAGCAGTGAAGGAATGTACTCGGGCACAGATACGCAGTATTTT. Translated, it gives CASSEGMYSGTDTQYF.

The rearrangement links TRBV27 to TRBJ2-6; D remains unclear. The CDR3 spans 15 residues. Germline values: CDR1 MNHEY, CDR2 SMNVEV (reference sequence). Trimming stripped 3 bases from V and 4 bases from J, with 10 bases between. The CDR3 DNA reads TGTGCCAGCAGTTTGGGCCCGGCCGGGGCCAACGTCCTGACTTTC. As protein: CASSLGPAGANVLTF.

The V gene is TRBV28, the J gene TRBJ2-3; D possibly corresponds to TRBD2 (6 bases). The CDR3 consists of 14 residues. Germline CDR1 MDHEN, CDR2 SYDVKM. The germline V and J ends were trimmed by 7 bases and 6 bases, with 17 bases remaining between them. The CDR3 sequence: CASTSGASVDTQYF. CDR3 DNA: TGTGCCAGCACCTCCGGGGCTAGCGTGGATACGCAGTATTTT.

This clone was counted a single time. The chain's CDR3 is CASSWGEVKTQYF. CDR3 nucleotide sequence: TGTGCCAGCAGTTGGGGGGAGGTAAAGACCCAGTACTTC. This chain connects TRBV28 to TRBJ2-5; a possible D gene is TRBD2 (6 bases). V was shortened by 4 bases and J by 6 bases, with 12 bases between the two germline ends. Germline-derived CDR1 and CDR2 are MDHEN and SYDVKM. The CDR3 is 13 amino acids.

The chain joins TRBV6-6 to TRBJ2-7, with 8 nucleotides matching TRBD1. The V gene end was trimmed by 6 bases and the J gene end by 0 bases; junction bases not matched to a gene: 7. CDR1 and CDR2 (germline): MNHNY, SVGAGI (reference sequence). This CDR3 is built from 15 residues. CDR3: CASRRGQGSSYEQYF. As DNA, the CDR3 is TGTGCCAGCAGACGCGGACAGGGCAGCTCCTACGAGCAGTACTTC.

The chain employs TRBV27 and TRBJ1-1; D not resolved. CDR3 length equals 13 residues. Germline-derived CDR1 and CDR2 are MNHEY and SMNVEV (reference sequence). V shed 3 bases and J shed 4 bases, with 9 bases lying between them. CDR3: CASSFREGTEAFF. The CDR3 DNA reads TGTGCCAGCAGTTTTAGGGAGGGCACTGAAGCTTTCTTT.

The J gene is TRBJ2-1, the V gene TRBV25-1; 10 bases match TRBD2. CDR3 length equals 16 residues. Trimming removed 4 bases from V and 6 bases from J; junction bases left unmatched: 9. CDR1 MGHDK and CDR2 SYGVNS come from the germline V gene. CDR3 loop: CASSAPSGRGVNEQFF. The CDR3 DNA is TGTGCCAGCAGTGCCCCTAGCGGGAGAGGAGTCAATGAGCAGTTCTTC.

V gene TRBV6-6 combines with J gene TRBJ2-3; D is possibly TRBD1 (6 bases). Trimming left V 2 bases short and J 3 bases short, with 9 bases between. The CDR3 is 14 amino acids. Germline V CDR1 and CDR2: MNHNY, SVGAGI (reference sequence). The CDR3 nucleotides read TGTGCCAGCAGTTACATTCAGGGGACAGATACGCAGTATTTT. It encodes CASSYIQGTDTQYF.

This rearrangement joins TRBV19 to TRBJ2-2; D is ambiguous. Trimming left V 5 bases short and J 1 base short, with 11 bases between. Germline CDR1 and CDR2: LNHDA and SQIVND (reference sequence). This CDR3 is built from 15 residues. The DNA of the CDR3 is TGTGCCAGTAGTTTGCAGATAAGGAACACCGGGGAGCTGTTTTTT. This translates into CASSLQIRNTGELFF. The whole variable domain, filled in from reference TRBV19 and TRBJ2-2, reads DGGITQSPKYLFRKEGQNVTLSCEQNLNHDAMYWYRQDPGQGLRLIYYSQIVNDFQKGDIAEGYSVSREKKESFPLTVTSAQKNPTAFYLCASSLQIRNTGELFFGEGSRLTVL.

As concerns this clone: A junction boundary mismatches the germline segment, possibly from a read error. The CDR3 sequence: CGGEVGNTIYF. As DNA, the CDR3 is TGTGGGGGGGAGGTTGGAAACACCATATATTTT. This sequence joins TRBV20-1 and TRBJ1-3; tentatively, D is TRBD1 (5 bases). Germline CDR1 reads DFQATT; CDR2 reads SNEGSKA (reference sequence). The CDR3 spans 11 residues.

This clone was found a few times. This chain connects TRBV11-2 to TRBJ1-2; 8 bases align to TRBD1. This CDR3 contains 16 residues. Germline values: CDR1 SGHAT, CDR2 FQNNGV. V was clipped by 4 bases and J by 6 bases; unmatched bases: 13. The CDR3 here is CASSSLKGDRRHGYTF. In DNA form, the CDR3 reads TGTGCCAGCAGCTCCCTCAAAGGGGACAGGAGACATGGCTACACCTTC. The full variable domain, rest sourced from reference TRBV11-2 and TRBJ1-2, is EAGVAQSPRYKIIEKRQSVAFWCNPISGHATLYWYQQILGQGPKLLIQFQNNGVVDDSQLPKDRFSAERLKGVDSTLKIQPAKLEDSAVYLCASSSLKGDRRHGYTFGSGTRLTVV.

This sequence joins TRBV4-1 and TRBJ2-1, with 8 bases aligning to TRBD2. CDR3 length: 15 amino acids. The ends lost 3 bases at V and 5 bases at J; junction bases unmatched: 6. Germline CDR1 and CDR2: MGHRA and YSYEKL. CDR3 sequence: CASSHPGLGHNEQFF. The CDR3 region has the DNA TGCGCCAGCAGCCACCCGGGACTAGGTCACAATGAGCAGTTCTTC.

This chain connects TRBV19 to TRBJ2-3; possibly TRBD1 for D (6 bases). CDR3 length: 12 amino acids. With 8 bases removed from V and 4 bases from J, the gap between germline ends came to 10 bases. CDR1 is LNHDA, CDR2 SQIVND, per germline (reference sequence). CDR3 amino acids: CASRDRSDTQYF. CDR3 DNA sequence: TGTGCCAGTCGTGACAGGTCAGATACGCAGTATTTT.

J is TRBJ1-4 and V is TRBV5-1, with TRBD1 matching over 9 bases. CDR3 length equals 16 residues. V lost 0 bases and J lost 2; bases outside the gene matches: 2. Germline V gives CDR1 SGHRS, CDR2 YFSETQ. DNA for the CDR3: TGCGCCAGCAGCTTGGACAGGGGGCTGACTAATGAAAAACTGTTTTTT. This sequence encodes CASSLDRGLTNEKLFF.

This clone came up once. The V call is TRBV2, the J call TRBJ1-1; D ambiguous. This CDR3 comprises 15 residues. Germline V lookup: CDR1 SNHLY, CDR2 FYNNEI. Trimming stripped 8 bases from V and 7 bases from J, with 23 bases between. The CDR3 loop reads CASSKDGEGLGEAFF. CDR3 nucleotide sequence: TGTGCCAGCTCAAAGGACGGGGAAGGGCTGGGTGAAGCTTTCTTT.

V gene TRBV7-2 combines with J gene TRBJ2-7; D gene ambiguous. Per germline, CDR1 SGHTA and CDR2 FQGNSA. This CDR3 has 13 residues. V was trimmed by 1 base and J by 2 bases, leaving 6 bases between them. CDR3 residues: CASSLGTPYEQYF. The CDR3, as DNA: TGTGCCAGCAGCTTAGGGACCCCCTACGAGCAGTACTTC. Variable domain in full (rest from reference TRBV7-2 and TRBJ2-7): GAGVSQSPSNKVTEKGKDVELRCDPISGHTALYWYRQSLGQGLEFLIYFQGNSAPDKSGLPSDRFSAERTGGSVSTLTIQRTQQEDSAVYLCASSLGTPYEQYFGPGTRLTVT.

CDR3 in DNA: TGCGCCAGCAGCGCCTCAAGGGGAGTAGCTTTCTTT. This encodes CASSASRGVAFF. The chain joins TRBV5-1 to TRBJ1-1, with D possibly being TRBD1 (5 bases). The V and J ends lost 4 bases and 10 bases respectively, with 14 bases between them. CDR3 size: 12 residues. From germline, CDR1 is SGHRS and CDR2 YFSETQ.

This clone was seen just once. The gene calls are TRBV7-2 and TRBJ2-5; weak D call: TRBD2 (5 bases). Deletions cut 1 base from V and 0 bases from J, with 9 bases between. The germline V gene encodes CDR1 SGHTA and CDR2 FQGNSA. CDR3 size: 15 residues. The CDR3 here is CASSLGLTYQETQYF. The CDR3 bases are TGTGCCAGCAGCTTAGGACTAACCTACCAAGAGACCCAGTACTTC.